Listed here is a single T cell receptor (beta chain). Its antigen is as yet unknown. This could be a read error, since a much larger clone is one nucleotide away. This entry is derived from a study of tumor-infiltrating lymphocytes in primary liver carcinoma. Whole-study context: Regardless of tissue type, samples showed similar yields of roughly 3.65 to 8 million productive TCRbeta reads.

General study results and limits: With p = 0.039, the top-250-clone fraction in tumors significantly exceeded that in blood.

Bulk tissue was left unsorted, and RNA and DNA were co-extracted from about 20-30 mg of it. Patients diagnosed with primary liver carcinoma received treatment through surgical resection. Germline CDR1 SGHRS, CDR2 YFSETQ. The CDR3 loop spans 13 amino acids. Constant-region priming of around 490 ng total RNA yielded TCR beta cDNA. What produced the TCR beta libraries was three nested multiplex PCR rounds using slightly modified ARM-PCR. Two initial PCR rounds of about 11 cycles each paired TRBV1-TRBV30 forward primers with a C-beta reverse primer. TCRdb itself ran the multiplex PCR reads through MiXCR, one entry per CDR3 protein. The table lists about 120,000 distinct CDR3 sequences, nearly 70% of them singletons, with 8.1% in the top ten.

The origin of this receptor is a woman in her sixties with primary liver carcinoma and hepatitis B virus infection. The rearrangement links TRBV5-1 to TRBJ2-3, with 7 bases matching TRBD1. Sequencing was performed on tumor-adjacent normal liver tissue. The CDR3 region is CASSNQGTDMQYF. Here the CDR3 DNA reads TGCGCCAGCAGCAACCAGGGGACAGATATGCAGTATTTT.